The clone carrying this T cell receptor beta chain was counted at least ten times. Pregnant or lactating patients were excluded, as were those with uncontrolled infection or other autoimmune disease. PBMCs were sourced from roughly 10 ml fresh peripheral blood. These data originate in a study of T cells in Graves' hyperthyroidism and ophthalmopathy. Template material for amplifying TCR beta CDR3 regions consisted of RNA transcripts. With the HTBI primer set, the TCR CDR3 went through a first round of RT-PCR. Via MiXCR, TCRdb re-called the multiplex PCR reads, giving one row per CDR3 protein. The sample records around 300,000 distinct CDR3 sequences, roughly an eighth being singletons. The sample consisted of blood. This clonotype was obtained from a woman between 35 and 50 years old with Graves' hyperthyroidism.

The CDR3 DNA sequence: TGTGCCAGCAGTTTAGGACTAGTCGGTAGCGAGCAGTTCTTC. Protein product: CASSLGLVGSEQFF. The rearrangement joins TRBV12-3 or TRBV12-4 to TRBJ2-1, with a possible D match to TRBD2 (6 bases). V lost 1 base and J 10 bases, leaving 14 bases between the germline ends. The CDR3 contains 14 residues.